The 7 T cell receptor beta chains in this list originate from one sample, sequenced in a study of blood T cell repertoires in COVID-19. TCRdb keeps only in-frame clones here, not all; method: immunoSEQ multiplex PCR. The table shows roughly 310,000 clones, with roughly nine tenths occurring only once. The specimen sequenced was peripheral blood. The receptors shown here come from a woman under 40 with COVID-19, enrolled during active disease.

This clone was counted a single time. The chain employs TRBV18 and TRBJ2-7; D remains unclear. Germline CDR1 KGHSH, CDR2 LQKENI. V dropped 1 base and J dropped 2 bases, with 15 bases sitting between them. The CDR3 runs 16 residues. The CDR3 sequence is CASSPRTTNAAYEQYF. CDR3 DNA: TGTGCCAGCTCACCACGCACAACTAACGCCGCCTACGAGCAGTACTTC.

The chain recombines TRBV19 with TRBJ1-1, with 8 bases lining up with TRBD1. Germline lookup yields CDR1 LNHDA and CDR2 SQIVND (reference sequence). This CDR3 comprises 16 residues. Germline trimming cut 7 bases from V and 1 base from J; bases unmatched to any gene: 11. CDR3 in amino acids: CASISHRTGQNTEAFF. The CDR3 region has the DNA TGTGCCAGTATCTCCCACCGGACAGGGCAGAACACTGAAGCTTTCTTT.

CDR3 protein: CASSEEGGENYGYTF. DNA for the CDR3: TGTGCCAGCAGTGAAGAAGGGGGTGAGAACTATGGCTACACCTTC. The genes are TRBV6-1 and TRBJ1-2; D is possibly TRBD1 (6 bases). V was trimmed by 1 base and J by 2 bases, leaving 11 bases between them. The CDR3 is 15 residues long. CDR1 and CDR2 from the germline V gene are MNHNS and SASEGT.

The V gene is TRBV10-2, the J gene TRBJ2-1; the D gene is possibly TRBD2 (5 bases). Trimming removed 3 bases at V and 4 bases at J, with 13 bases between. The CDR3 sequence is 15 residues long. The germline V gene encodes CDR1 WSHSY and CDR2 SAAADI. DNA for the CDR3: TGCGCCAGCAGTGAATGGAGGACTCCATACAATGAGCAGTTCTTC. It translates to CASSEWRTPYNEQFF.

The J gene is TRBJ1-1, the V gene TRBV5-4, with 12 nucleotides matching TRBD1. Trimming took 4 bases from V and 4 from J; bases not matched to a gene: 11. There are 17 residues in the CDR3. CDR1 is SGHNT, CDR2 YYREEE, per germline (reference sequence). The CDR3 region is CASSPAGTGGSSTEAFF. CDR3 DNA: TGTGCCAGCAGCCCGGCCGGGACAGGGGGCTCCTCCACTGAAGCTTTCTTT. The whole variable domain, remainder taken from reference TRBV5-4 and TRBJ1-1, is ETGVTQSPTHLIKTRGQQVTLRCSSQSGHNTVSWYQQALGQGPQFIFQYYREEENGRGNFPPRFSGLQFPNYSSELNVNALELDDSALYLCASSPAGTGGSSTEAFFGQGTRLTVV.

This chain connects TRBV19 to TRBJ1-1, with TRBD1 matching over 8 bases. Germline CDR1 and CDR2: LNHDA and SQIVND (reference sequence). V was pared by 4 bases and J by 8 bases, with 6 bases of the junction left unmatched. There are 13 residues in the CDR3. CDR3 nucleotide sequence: TGTGCCAGTAGTACGGGGACAGGCGGCGAAGCTTTCTTT. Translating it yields CASSTGTGGEAFF.

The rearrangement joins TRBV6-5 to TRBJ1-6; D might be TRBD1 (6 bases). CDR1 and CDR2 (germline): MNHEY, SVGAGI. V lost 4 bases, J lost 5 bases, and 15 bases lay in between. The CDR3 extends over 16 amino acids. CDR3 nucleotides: TGTGCCAGCAGTTCCGGGACATCTTTGGATAATTCACCCCTCCACTTT. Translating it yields CASSSGTSLDNSPLHF.